This T cell receptor (beta chain) was sequenced in a study of T cell responses to AZD1222 COVID-19 vaccine. Points from the study as a whole: Sampled repertoires all dated from after the peak T cell response. The breadth and depth of Spike-specific TCRs increased once two AZD1222 doses had been given. Females made up more of the donors, who were largely white British, and clonal diversity may have come out too low.

Profiled with immunoSEQ multiplex PCR; TCRdb holds only in-frame clones, not every one. The sample shows around 100,000 clones, around 90% of them seen only once. Deletions cut 6 bases from V and 2 bases from J, with 11 bases between. The length of the CDR3 is 13 residues. Germline V gene lookup returns CDR1 SNHLY and CDR2 FYNNEI. To note about this clone: The target antigen is unknown.

The gene calls are TRBV2 and TRBJ2-7; a possible D gene is TRBD2 (7 bases). The receptor's source is an adult in good health. The sequencing here drew on peripheral blood, taken on day 0 of AZD1222 vaccination. The CDR3: CASRRGPPYEQYF. The CDR3 nucleotides are TGTGCCAGCAGGCGGGGGCCACCCTACGAGCAGTACTTC. The entire variable domain, with the rest obtained from reference TRBV2 and TRBJ2-7, is as follows: EPEVTQTPSHQVTQMGQEVILRCVPISNHLYFYWYRQILGQKVEFLVSFYNNEISEKSEIFDDQFSVERPDGSNFTLKIRSTKLEDSAMYFCASRRGPPYEQYFGPGTRLTVT.